A selection of T cell receptor beta chains follows, all from one sample in a study of shared clonotypes between healthy human individuals. Sequencing used immunoSEQ multiplex PCR; TCRdb keeps in-frame clones, though not all of them. The table records more than 900,000 clones, 75% to 80% of them present only once. The sequenced sample consisted of memory CD4+ T cells from PBMCs. These receptors were obtained from a man between 18 and 35 years old in good health. Some clones in this sample may be carry-over from other donors' samples. CDR3s include the opening cysteine and the closing phenylalanine or tryptophan. The order of the fields is V gene, D gene, clone size, J gene, CDR3 protein, CDR3 DNA. D genes are given only for firm matches. The size of a clone is reported for some rows only, either as once, few or many, or as a class for expanded clones.

v_call: TRBV11-1
d_call: TRBD1
clone_size: -
j_call: TRBJ1-2
cdr3_aa: CASSRRDSTYGYTF
cdr3_nt: TGTGCCAGCAGCCGCCGGGACAGCACCTATGGCTACACCTTC

v_call: TRBV27
d_call: TRBD2
clone_size: -
j_call: TRBJ2-5
cdr3_aa: CASSQDGTSGGTQYF
cdr3_nt: TGTGCCAGCAGCCAGGACGGGACCTCGGGGGGGACCCAGTACTTC

v_call: TRBV5-1
d_call: -
clone_size: -
j_call: TRBJ1-1
cdr3_aa: CASSFSGTLNTEAFF
cdr3_nt: TGCGCCAGCAGCTTTTCAGGGACACTGAACACTGAAGCTTTCTTT

v_call: TRBV6-5
d_call: TRBD2
clone_size: -
j_call: TRBJ2-3
cdr3_aa: CASSYWSGRAADTQYF
cdr3_nt: TGTGCCAGCAGTTACTGGAGCGGGAGGGCGGCAGATACGCAGTATTTT

v_call: TRBV6-1
d_call: -
clone_size: -
j_call: TRBJ2-5
cdr3_aa: CASRIGADQETQYF
cdr3_nt: TGTGCCAGCAGGATAGGAGCGGACCAAGAGACCCAGTACTTC

v_call: TRBV10-3
d_call: TRBD1
clone_size: -
j_call: TRBJ1-1
cdr3_aa: CASRDREGTEAFF
cdr3_nt: TGTGCCAGTCGGGACAGGGAGGGAACTGAAGCTTTCTTT

v_call: TRBV15
d_call: TRBD1
clone_size: -
j_call: TRBJ2-7
cdr3_aa: CATSRNRGLVGEQYF
cdr3_nt: TGTGCCACCAGCAGGAACAGGGGTTTAGTGGGCGAGCAGTACTTC

v_call: TRBV27
d_call: -
clone_size: -
j_call: TRBJ1-2
cdr3_aa: CASSSLNSYGYTF
cdr3_nt: TGTGCCAGCAGTTCGTTAAACAGCTATGGCTACACCTTC

v_call: TRBV6-4
d_call: TRBD2
clone_size: -
j_call: TRBJ2-1
cdr3_aa: CASSRTSGRQGIGEQFF
cdr3_nt: TGTGCCAGCAGCCGGACTAGCGGGAGGCAGGGCATAGGTGAGCAGTTCTTC

v_call: TRBV6-6
d_call: TRBD2
clone_size: -
j_call: TRBJ2-1
cdr3_aa: CASSPGLAEQFF
cdr3_nt: TGTGCCAGCAGCCCTGGACTAGCCGAGCAGTTCTTC

v_call: TRBV5-1
d_call: TRBD2
clone_size: -
j_call: TRBJ2-2
cdr3_aa: CASSYSSGSSGELFF
cdr3_nt: TGCGCCAGCAGCTACTCTAGCGGGAGTTCCGGGGAGCTGTTTTTT

v_call: TRBV6-5
d_call: TRBD1
clone_size: -
j_call: TRBJ2-7
cdr3_aa: CASRGQGRNEQYF
cdr3_nt: TGTGCCAGCAGAGGACAGGGGAGGAATGAGCAGTACTTC

v_call: TRBV2
d_call: -
clone_size: -
j_call: TRBJ2-7
cdr3_aa: CASRRDGFSYEQYF
cdr3_nt: TGTGCCAGCAGAAGGGACGGTTTCTCCTACGAGCAGTACTTC

v_call: TRBV30
d_call: TRBD1
clone_size: -
j_call: TRBJ1-5
cdr3_aa: CAWGTALNQPQHF
cdr3_nt: TGTGCCTGGGGGACAGCACTCAATCAGCCCCAGCATTTT

v_call: TRBV7-2
d_call: -
clone_size: -
j_call: TRBJ2-7
cdr3_aa: CASSLPGSYEQYF
cdr3_nt: TGTGCCAGCAGCTTGCCAGGATCCTACGAGCAGTACTTC

v_call: TRBV28
d_call: -
clone_size: -
j_call: TRBJ1-4
cdr3_aa: CASSYGRDVSNNEKLFF
cdr3_nt: TGTGCCAGCAGTTATGGCAGGGACGTTTCAAATAATGAAAAACTGTTTTTT

v_call: TRBV28
d_call: -
clone_size: -
j_call: TRBJ1-5
cdr3_aa: CASSPGRSYNQPQHF
cdr3_nt: TGTGCCAGCAGCCCTGGGAGATCCTACAATCAGCCCCAGCATTTT

v_call: TRBV30
d_call: TRBD1
clone_size: -
j_call: TRBJ1-3
cdr3_aa: CALGQGVSGNTIYF
cdr3_nt: TGTGCCTTAGGACAGGGGGTTTCTGGAAACACCATATATTTT

v_call: TRBV7-9
d_call: -
clone_size: few
j_call: TRBJ2-3
cdr3_aa: CASSRAQQATDTQYF
cdr3_nt: TGTGCCAGCAGCCGGGCCCAACAGGCTACAGATACGCAGTATTTT

v_call: TRBV20-1
d_call: -
clone_size: -
j_call: TRBJ1-1
cdr3_aa: CSASGSTEAFF
cdr3_nt: TGCAGTGCTAGTGGGAGCACTGAAGCTTTCTTT

v_call: TRBV7-2
d_call: -
clone_size: -
j_call: TRBJ1-2
cdr3_aa: CASSLDRQTNYGYTF
cdr3_nt: TGTGCCAGCAGCTTAGACAGGCAGACTAACTATGGCTACACCTTC

v_call: TRBV18
d_call: -
clone_size: few
j_call: TRBJ1-2
cdr3_aa: CASSQTATNYGYTF
cdr3_nt: TGTGCCAGCTCACAGACGGCTACAAACTATGGCTACACCTTC

v_call: TRBV10-3
d_call: -
clone_size: many
j_call: TRBJ1-2
cdr3_aa: CAISESAANYGYTF
cdr3_nt: TGTGCCATCAGTGAGTCCGCGGCTAACTATGGCTACACCTTC

v_call: TRBV28
d_call: -
clone_size: -
j_call: TRBJ2-2
cdr3_aa: CASGDKTPNTGELFF
cdr3_nt: TGTGCCAGCGGAGATAAAACACCGAACACCGGGGAGCTGTTTTTT

v_call: TRBV30
d_call: -
clone_size: many
j_call: TRBJ1-3
cdr3_aa: CAWSSGRLLGNTIYF
cdr3_nt: TGTGCCTGGAGTTCGGGGCGGCTCCTTGGAAACACCATATATTTT

v_call: TRBV5-6
d_call: TRBD2
clone_size: -
j_call: TRBJ2-3
cdr3_aa: CASSGETSFLFTDTQYF
cdr3_nt: TGTGCCAGCAGCGGGGAGACTAGCTTCTTATTCACAGATACGCAGTATTTT

v_call: TRBV2
d_call: TRBD1
clone_size: -
j_call: TRBJ1-2
cdr3_aa: CASSETGVGYTF
cdr3_nt: TGTGCCAGCAGCGAAACAGGGGTCGGCTACACCTTC

v_call: TRBV4-3
d_call: TRBD2
clone_size: -
j_call: TRBJ2-3
cdr3_aa: CASSQAPGGTDTQYF
cdr3_nt: TGCGCCAGCAGCCAAGCCCCGGGGGGGACAGATACGCAGTATTTT

v_call: TRBV28
d_call: TRBD2
clone_size: -
j_call: TRBJ2-3
cdr3_aa: CASSIAGGTDTQYF
cdr3_nt: TGTGCCAGCAGTATAGCGGGAGGAACAGATACGCAGTATTTT

v_call: TRBV7-2
d_call: -
clone_size: -
j_call: TRBJ1-1
cdr3_aa: CASSLAGAEAFF
cdr3_nt: TGTGCCAGCAGCTTAGCCGGGGCCGAAGCTTTCTTT

v_call: TRBV7-8
d_call: -
clone_size: -
j_call: TRBJ2-5
cdr3_aa: CASSVRLEETQYF
cdr3_nt: TGTGCCAGCAGCGTCCGGCTAGAAGAGACCCAGTACTTC

v_call: TRBV6-1
d_call: -
clone_size: -
j_call: TRBJ2-7
cdr3_aa: CAATQRANFYEQYF
cdr3_nt: TGTGCAGCCACTCAGCGAGCGAACTTCTACGAGCAGTACTTC

v_call: TRBV5-1
d_call: -
clone_size: -
j_call: TRBJ2-6
cdr3_aa: CASSWGPLAGRMSGANVLTF
cdr3_nt: TGCGCCAGCAGCTGGGGGCCATTGGCAGGGAGGATGTCTGGGGCCAACGTCCTGACTTTC

v_call: TRBV7-2
d_call: TRBD1
clone_size: -
j_call: TRBJ2-2
cdr3_aa: CASTRGSSGYPGELFF
cdr3_nt: TGTGCCAGCACCAGGGGGTCTTCTGGCTACCCGGGGGAGCTGTTTTTT

v_call: TRBV5-1
d_call: -
clone_size: -
j_call: TRBJ2-7
cdr3_aa: CASSPRNGGYEQYF
cdr3_nt: TGCGCCAGCAGCCCGCGGAACGGGGGATACGAGCAGTACTTC

v_call: TRBV5-6
d_call: -
clone_size: -
j_call: TRBJ2-7
cdr3_aa: CASSLQGNYEQYF
cdr3_nt: TGTGCCAGCAGCTTACAGGGTAACTACGAGCAGTACTTC

v_call: TRBV18
d_call: -
clone_size: -
j_call: TRBJ2-3
cdr3_aa: CASSPTLNLGDTQYF
cdr3_nt: TGTGCCAGCTCACCGACTCTCAATCTGGGAGATACGCAGTATTTT

v_call: TRBV7-9
d_call: -
clone_size: once
j_call: TRBJ2-3
cdr3_aa: CASSPPGYGNTQYF
cdr3_nt: TGTGCCAGCAGCCCCCCGGGATACGGGAATACGCAGTATTTT

v_call: TRBV7-9
d_call: -
clone_size: many
j_call: TRBJ2-7
cdr3_aa: CASSQPSERQYF
cdr3_nt: TGTGCCAGCAGCCAACCCAGCGAACGGCAGTACTTC

v_call: TRBV5-4
d_call: -
clone_size: -
j_call: TRBJ2-7
cdr3_aa: CASSSPKQPHYEQYF
cdr3_nt: TGTGCCAGCAGCTCCCCGAAACAGCCACACTACGAGCAGTACTTC

v_call: TRBV11-1
d_call: TRBD2
clone_size: -
j_call: TRBJ2-5
cdr3_aa: CASSLGLAGIQETQYF
cdr3_nt: TGTGCCAGCAGCTTGGGACTAGCGGGTATCCAAGAGACCCAGTACTTC

v_call: TRBV2
d_call: TRBD2
clone_size: -
j_call: TRBJ2-3
cdr3_aa: CASSGLAGHTDTQYF
cdr3_nt: TGTGCCAGCAGTGGACTAGCGGGGCACACAGATACGCAGTATTTT

v_call: TRBV5-1
d_call: -
clone_size: -
j_call: TRBJ1-1
cdr3_aa: CASSAQGNTEAFF
cdr3_nt: TGCGCCAGCAGCGCCCAGGGAAACACTGAAGCTTTCTTT

v_call: TRBV2
d_call: -
clone_size: -
j_call: TRBJ1-5
cdr3_aa: CASSGGKGGNQPQHF
cdr3_nt: TGTGCCAGCAGTGGGGGGAAGGGAGGCAATCAGCCCCAGCATTTT

v_call: TRBV5-1
d_call: -
clone_size: -
j_call: TRBJ2-4
cdr3_aa: CASSLTATLAKNIQYF
cdr3_nt: TGCGCCAGCAGCTTGACAGCAACACTAGCCAAAAACATTCAGTACTTC

v_call: TRBV30
d_call: TRBD2
clone_size: -
j_call: TRBJ2-5
cdr3_aa: CAWSGVAGEETQYF
cdr3_nt: TGTGCCTGGAGTGGAGTTGCGGGAGAAGAGACCCAGTACTTC

v_call: TRBV7-3
d_call: TRBD1
clone_size: -
j_call: TRBJ2-5
cdr3_aa: CASSAGQGLGGQYF
cdr3_nt: TGTGCCAGCAGCGCTGGACAGGGGCTAGGGGGCCAGTACTTC

v_call: TRBV11-2
d_call: TRBD2
clone_size: few
j_call: TRBJ2-7
cdr3_aa: CASSLDLAGTLF
cdr3_nt: TGTGCCAGCAGCTTAGACCTAGCGGGGACCCTCTTC

v_call: TRBV29-1
d_call: -
clone_size: few
j_call: TRBJ2-4
cdr3_aa: CSVEHDRGNIQYF
cdr3_nt: TGCAGCGTTGAGCACGATCGTGGAAACATTCAGTACTTC

v_call: TRBV18
d_call: TRBD1
clone_size: -
j_call: TRBJ2-2
cdr3_aa: CASSRRTGANTGELFF
cdr3_nt: TGTGCCAGCTCACGCCGAACAGGGGCGAACACCGGGGAGCTGTTTTTT

v_call: TRBV10-3
d_call: -
clone_size: -
j_call: TRBJ2-7
cdr3_aa: CAISESGRAPYEQYF
cdr3_nt: TGTGCCATCAGTGAGTCGGGCAGGGCCCCCTACGAGCAGTACTTC

v_call: TRBV4-1
d_call: -
clone_size: many
j_call: TRBJ1-5
cdr3_aa: CASSPSTESYSNQPQHF
cdr3_nt: TGCGCCAGCAGCCCGTCGACAGAAAGCTATAGCAATCAGCCCCAGCATTTT

v_call: TRBV14
d_call: -
clone_size: -
j_call: TRBJ2-1
cdr3_aa: CASSRTDYNEQFF
cdr3_nt: TGTGCCAGCAGCCGGACGGACTACAATGAGCAGTTCTTC

v_call: TRBV5-1
d_call: -
clone_size: -
j_call: TRBJ2-5
cdr3_aa: CASSPNSGTKETQYF
cdr3_nt: TGCGCCAGCAGCCCTAACTCCGGGACGAAAGAGACCCAGTACTTC

v_call: TRBV19
d_call: TRBD1
clone_size: few
j_call: TRBJ1-5
cdr3_aa: CASSTYRGPQHF
cdr3_nt: TGTGCCAGTAGTACATACAGGGGGCCCCAGCATTTT

v_call: TRBV11-3
d_call: TRBD2
clone_size: once
j_call: TRBJ2-1
cdr3_aa: CASSPRASGPSGEQFF
cdr3_nt: TGTGCCAGCAGCCCCCGGGCTAGCGGCCCCTCCGGCGAGCAGTTCTTC

v_call: TRBV7-2
d_call: -
clone_size: -
j_call: TRBJ1-2
cdr3_aa: CASTLSPSAGYGYTF
cdr3_nt: TGTGCCAGCACCTTATCCCCATCGGCCGGATATGGCTACACCTTC